These T cell receptor beta chains were read from a single sample in a study of T-cell memory formation after mild COVID-19. MiXCR, run by TCRdb on the 5' RACE reads, gives a single entry per CDR3 protein. The top ten hold 15% of the sample, which has about 29,000 distinct CDR3 sequences, about 12% seen once. The specimen was PBMCs or a T cell subset sorted from them (not recorded which). These TCRs come from an adult woman who had mild COVID-19 (a few samples of this study predate the infection). Cell type and time point are not known. Each CDR3 is given with its conserved first and last residue. D genes are given only for firm matches. Clone size is stated in some rows and not others, as once, few, many or a class when expanded.

v_call	j_call	d_call	clone_size	cdr3_aa	cdr3_nt
TRBV2	TRBJ1-6	-	many	CASSEGWGRTNSPLHF	TGTGCCAGCAGTGAAGGGTGGGGCAGAACAAATTCACCCCTCCACTTT
TRBV5-1	TRBJ2-5	-	many	CASSRGSGAFRETQYF	TGCGCCAGCAGTCGGGGGTCAGGGGCGTTTCGGGAGACCCAGTACTTC
TRBV7-2	TRBJ1-5	-	medium-sized	CASSGENQPQHF	TGTGCCAGCAGCGGGGAGAATCAGCCCCAGCATTTT
TRBV7-6	TRBJ1-5	TRBD1	many	CASSLRSGTGEDQPQHF	TGTGCCAGCAGCCTAAGATCCGGGACAGGGGAGGATCAGCCCCAGCATTTT
TRBV2	TRBJ1-5	-	many	CASNQVQVGQPQHF	TGTGCCAGCAACCAAGTCCAGGTTGGACAGCCCCAGCATTTT
TRBV20-1	TRBJ1-5	-	many	CSATPSPGQPQHF	TGCAGTGCTACTCCATCCCCGGGGCAGCCCCAGCATTTT
TRBV20-1	TRBJ2-4	TRBD2	many	CSASSSGGAKNIQYF	TGCAGTGCTAGTTCTAGCGGGGGAGCCAAAAACATTCAGTACTTC
TRBV9	TRBJ2-6	-	many	CASSVVAGANVLTF	TGTGCCAGCAGCGTTGTAGCTGGGGCCAACGTCCTGACTTTC
TRBV28	TRBJ2-3	TRBD1	-	CASSLRQGWLDTQYF	TGTGCCAGCAGTTTAAGACAGGGATGGTTGGATACGCAGTATTTT
TRBV30	TRBJ1-5	TRBD1	many	CAWSPGQGRNQPQHF	TGTGCCTGGAGCCCGGGACAGGGAAGGAATCAGCCCCAGCATTTT
TRBV20-1	TRBJ2-7	TRBD2	many	CSASILSGINYEQYF	TGCAGTGCTAGCATTTTAAGCGGGATAAACTACGAGCAGTACTTC
TRBV5-1	TRBJ2-5	-	-	CASSLETVGGQETQYF	TGCGCCAGCAGCTTGGAGACAGTGGGAGGCCAAGAGACCCAGTACTTC
TRBV19	TRBJ2-1	-	many	CASIAPGENYNEQFF	TGTGCCAGCATTGCACCGGGGGAAAATTACAATGAGCAGTTCTTC
TRBV5-1	TRBJ2-1	TRBD2	-	CASSQALAGLYNEQFF	TGCGCCAGCAGCCAAGCACTAGCGGGGTTATACAATGAGCAGTTCTTC
TRBV12-3/TRBV12-4	TRBJ1-2	-	-	CASSGPGGGYTF	TGTGCCAGCAGTGGACCCGGAGGCGGCTACACCTTC